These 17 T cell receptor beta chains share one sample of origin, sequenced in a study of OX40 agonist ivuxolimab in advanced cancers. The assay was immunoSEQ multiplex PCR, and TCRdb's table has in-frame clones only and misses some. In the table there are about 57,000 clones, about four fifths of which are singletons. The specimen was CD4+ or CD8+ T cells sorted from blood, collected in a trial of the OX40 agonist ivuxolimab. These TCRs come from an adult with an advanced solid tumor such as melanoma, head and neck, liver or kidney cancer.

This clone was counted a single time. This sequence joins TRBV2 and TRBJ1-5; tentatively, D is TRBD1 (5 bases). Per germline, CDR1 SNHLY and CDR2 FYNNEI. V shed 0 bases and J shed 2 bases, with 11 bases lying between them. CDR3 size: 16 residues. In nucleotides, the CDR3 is TGTGCCAGCAGTGAAGCAATGGACACTCGCAATCAGCCCCAGCATTTT. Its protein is CASSEAMDTRNQPQHF.

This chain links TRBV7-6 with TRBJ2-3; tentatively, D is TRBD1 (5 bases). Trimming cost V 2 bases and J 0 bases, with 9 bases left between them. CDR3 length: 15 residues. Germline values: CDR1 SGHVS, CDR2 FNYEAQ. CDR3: CASSLMAGSTDTQYF. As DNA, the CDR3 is TGTGCCAGCAGCTTAATGGCAGGGAGCACAGATACGCAGTATTTT. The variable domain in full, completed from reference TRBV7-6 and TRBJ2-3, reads GAGVSQSPRYKVTKRGQDVALRCDPISGHVSLYWYRQALGQGPEFLTYFNYEAQQDKSGLPNDRFSAERPEGSISTLTIQRTEQRDSAMYRCASSLMAGSTDTQYFGPGTRLTVL.

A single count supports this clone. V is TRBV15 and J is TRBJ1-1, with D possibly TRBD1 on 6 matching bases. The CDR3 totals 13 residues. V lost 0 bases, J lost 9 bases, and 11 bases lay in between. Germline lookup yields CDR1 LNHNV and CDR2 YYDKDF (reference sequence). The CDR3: CATSREKGTQAFF. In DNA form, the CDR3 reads TGTGCCACCAGCAGAGAAAAGGGGACACAAGCTTTCTTT.

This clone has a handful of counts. CDR3 nucleotides: TGTGCCAGCACCCCAGGAGGGGGTGACTATGGCTACACCTTC. Translation gives CASTPGGGDYGYTF. The V call is TRBV6-1, the J call TRBJ1-2; TRBD1 is a possible D gene (6 bases). CDR1 MNHNS and CDR2 SASEGT come from the germline V gene. Deletions cut 7 bases from V and 3 bases from J, with 15 bases between. The CDR3 runs to 14 residues.

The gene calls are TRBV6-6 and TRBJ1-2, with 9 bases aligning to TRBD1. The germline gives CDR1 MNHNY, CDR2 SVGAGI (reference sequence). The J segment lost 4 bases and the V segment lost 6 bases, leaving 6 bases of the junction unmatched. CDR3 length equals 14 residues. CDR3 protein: CASRGQGLSYGYTF. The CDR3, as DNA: TGTGCCAGCAGAGGACAGGGGCTGAGCTATGGCTACACCTTC.

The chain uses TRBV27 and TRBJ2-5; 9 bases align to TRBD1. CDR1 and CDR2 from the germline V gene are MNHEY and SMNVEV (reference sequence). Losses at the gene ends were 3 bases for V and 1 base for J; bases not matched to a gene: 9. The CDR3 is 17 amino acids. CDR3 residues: CASSFKGQGSLQETQYF. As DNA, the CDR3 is TGTGCCAGCAGTTTTAAAGGACAGGGGTCCCTCCAAGAGACCCAGTACTTC.

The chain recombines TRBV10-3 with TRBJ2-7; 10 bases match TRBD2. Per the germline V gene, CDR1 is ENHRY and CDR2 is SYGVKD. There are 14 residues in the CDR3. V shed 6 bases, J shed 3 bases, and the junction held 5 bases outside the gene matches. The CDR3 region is CAIRDTSGVYEQYF. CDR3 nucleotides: TGTGCCATCAGGGATACTAGCGGGGTCTACGAGCAGTACTTC.

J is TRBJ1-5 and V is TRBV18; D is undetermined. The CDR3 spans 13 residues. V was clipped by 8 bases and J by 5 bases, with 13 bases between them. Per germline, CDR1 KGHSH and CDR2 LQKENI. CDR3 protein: CASQMDGYQPQHF. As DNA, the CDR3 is TGTGCCAGCCAGATGGATGGATATCAGCCCCAGCATTTT. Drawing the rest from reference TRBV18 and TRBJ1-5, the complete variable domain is NAGVMQNPRHLVRRRGQEARLRCSPMKGHSHVYWYRQLPEEGLKFMVYLQKENIIDESGMPKERFSAEFPKEGPSILRIQQVVRGDSAAYFCASQMDGYQPQHFGDGTRLSIL.

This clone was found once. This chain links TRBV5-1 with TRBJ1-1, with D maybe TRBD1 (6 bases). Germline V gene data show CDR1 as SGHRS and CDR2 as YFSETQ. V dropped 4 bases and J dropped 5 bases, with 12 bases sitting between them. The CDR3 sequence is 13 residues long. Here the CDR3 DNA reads TGCGCCAGCAGCGAAGGGGGAAGGACTGAAGCTTTCTTT. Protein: CASSEGGRTEAFF.

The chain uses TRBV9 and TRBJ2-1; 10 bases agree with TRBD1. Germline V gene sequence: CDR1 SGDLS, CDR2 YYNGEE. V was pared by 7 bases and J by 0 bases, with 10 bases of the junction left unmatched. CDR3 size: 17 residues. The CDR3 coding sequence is TGTGCCAGCTCCGTCGGGACAGGGGTGAGCTCCTACAATGAGCAGTTCTTC. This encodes CASSVGTGVSSYNEQFF. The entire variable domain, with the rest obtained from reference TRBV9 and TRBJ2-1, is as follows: DSGVTQTPKHLITATGQRVTLRCSPRSGDLSVYWYQQSLDQGLQFLIQYYNGEERAKGNILERFSAQQFPDLHSELNLSSLELGDSALYFCASSVGTGVSSYNEQFFGPGTRLTVL.

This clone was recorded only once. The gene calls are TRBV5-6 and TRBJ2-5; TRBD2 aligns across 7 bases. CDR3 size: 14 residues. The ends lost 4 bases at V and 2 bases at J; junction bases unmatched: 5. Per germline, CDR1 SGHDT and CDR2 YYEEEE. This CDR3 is CASSELAAQETQYF. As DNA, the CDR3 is TGTGCCAGCAGCGAGCTAGCGGCACAAGAGACCCAGTACTTC.

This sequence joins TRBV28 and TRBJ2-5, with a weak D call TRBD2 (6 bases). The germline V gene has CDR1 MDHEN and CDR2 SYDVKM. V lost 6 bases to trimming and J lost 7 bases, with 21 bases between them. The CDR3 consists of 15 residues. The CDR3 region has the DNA TGTGCCAGCAGCCCCCAAGGGCTGGAGGGCTGGACCCAGTACTTC. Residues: CASSPQGLEGWTQYF. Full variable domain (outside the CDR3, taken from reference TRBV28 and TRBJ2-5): DVKVTQSSRYLVKRTGEKVFLECVQDMDHENMFWYRQDPGLGLRLIYFSYDVKMKEKGDIPEGYSVSREKKERFSLILESASTNQTSMYLCASSPQGLEGWTQYFGPGTRLLVL.

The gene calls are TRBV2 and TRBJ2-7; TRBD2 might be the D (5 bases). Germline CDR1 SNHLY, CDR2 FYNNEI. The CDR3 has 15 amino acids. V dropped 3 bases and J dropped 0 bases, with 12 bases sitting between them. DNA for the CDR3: TGTGCCAGCAGTGAGTGGGAGACACCCTCCTACGAGCAGTACTTC. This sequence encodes CASSEWETPSYEQYF.

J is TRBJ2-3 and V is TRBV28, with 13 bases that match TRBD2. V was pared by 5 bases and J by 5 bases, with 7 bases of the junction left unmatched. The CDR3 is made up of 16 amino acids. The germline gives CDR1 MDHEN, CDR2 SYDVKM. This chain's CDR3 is CASSITSGRALDTQYF. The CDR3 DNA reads TGTGCCAGCAGTATCACTAGCGGGAGGGCCTTAGATACGCAGTATTTT.

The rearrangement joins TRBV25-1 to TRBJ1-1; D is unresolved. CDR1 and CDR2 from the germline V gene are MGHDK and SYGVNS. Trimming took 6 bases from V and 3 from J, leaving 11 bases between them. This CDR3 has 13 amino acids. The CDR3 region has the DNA TGTGCCAGCAGCCGGGGAGGGTACACTGAAGCTTTCTTT. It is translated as CASSRGGYTEAFF.

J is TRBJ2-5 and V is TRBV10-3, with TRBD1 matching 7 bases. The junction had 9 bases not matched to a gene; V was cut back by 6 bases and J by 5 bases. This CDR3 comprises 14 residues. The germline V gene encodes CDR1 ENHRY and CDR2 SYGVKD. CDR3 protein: CAISTDRVGETQYF. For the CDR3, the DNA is TGTGCCATCAGCACAGACAGGGTCGGGGAGACCCAGTACTTC.

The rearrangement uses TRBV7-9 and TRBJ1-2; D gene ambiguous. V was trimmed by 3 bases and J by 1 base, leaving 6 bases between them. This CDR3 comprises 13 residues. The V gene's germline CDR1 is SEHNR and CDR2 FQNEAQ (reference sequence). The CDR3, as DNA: TGTGCCAGCAGCTTGCAGGTTAACTATGGCTACACCTTC. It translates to CASSLQVNYGYTF. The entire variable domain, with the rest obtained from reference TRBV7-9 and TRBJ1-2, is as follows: DTGVSQNPRHKITKRGQNVTFRCDPISEHNRLYWYRQTLGQGPEFLTYFQNEAQLEKSRLLSDRFSAERPKGSFSTLEIQRTEQGDSAMYLCASSLQVNYGYTFGSGTRLTVV.